Below are 9 T cell receptor beta chains sequenced from a single sample in a study of technical replicates of blood from a handful of donors. Assay used: immunoSEQ multiplex PCR; TCRdb lists only in-frame clones, some missing. The repertoire has over 85,000 clones, approximately 96% of them found once; the top ten carry more than 0.3%. The sequenced sample was T cells isolated from PBMCs. Receptors were obtained from a human donor in good health.

The rearrangement links TRBV20-1 to TRBJ1-2; 7 bases are a match to TRBD1. Trimming took 8 bases from V and 8 from J; bases not matched to a gene: 2. CDR1 and CDR2 from the germline V gene are DFQATT and SNEGSKA (reference sequence). This CDR3 is built from 9 residues. CDR3 sequence reads: CSLTGGYTF. The CDR3 nucleotides are TGCAGTTTGACAGGGGGCTACACCTTC.

The chain combines TRBV5-4 with TRBJ2-1; 14 nucleotides align to TRBD2. Germline values: CDR1 SGHNT, CDR2 YYREEE (reference sequence). V lost 2 bases and J lost 6; bases outside the gene matches: 7. The CDR3 consists of 17 residues. The DNA of the CDR3 is TGTGCCAGCAGCTTAGGGTGGGGGACTAGCGGGAGCAATGAGCAGTTCTTC. It codes for CASSLGWGTSGSNEQFF.

The genes are TRBV18 and TRBJ1-5; D uncertain. Germline CDR1 reads KGHSH; CDR2 reads LQKENI. The CDR3 is 15 amino acids. V was clipped by 3 bases and J by 6 bases, with 15 bases between them. CDR3 nucleotide sequence: TGTGCCAGCTCACCCCCGAATACCTACCGTCAGCCCCAGCATTTT. Translated, it gives CASSPPNTYRQPQHF.

V usage is TRBV7-6 and J usage is TRBJ1-5; D ambiguous. The CDR3 has 16 residues. CDR1 and CDR2 from the germline V gene are SGHVS and FNYEAQ. V was shortened by 4 bases and J by 2 bases, with 15 bases between the two germline ends. The CDR3 nucleotides are TGTGCCAGCAGCTCGAGCAGAGGGATGGGCAATCAGCCCCAGCATTTT. It specifies CASSSSRGMGNQPQHF.

This chain joins TRBV30 and TRBJ2-1; 7 nucleotides align to TRBD2. The CDR3 sequence is 12 residues long. Germline V gene data show CDR1 as GTSNPN and CDR2 as SVGIG (reference sequence). The CDR3 sequence is CSGGRPYNEQFF. The CDR3 DNA sequence: TGTTCCGGCGGGAGACCCTACAATGAGCAGTTCTTC.

The genes are TRBV6-4 and TRBJ1-2; D perhaps matches TRBD1 (6 bases). This CDR3 has 15 amino acids. Germline CDR1 MRHNA, CDR2 SNTAGT. The V gene lost 1 base and the J gene lost 7 bases, with 16 bases spanning the gap. The CDR3 loop reads CASSDYGQLSGGYTF. The CDR3 nucleotides read TGTGCCAGCAGTGACTATGGACAGCTCTCCGGTGGCTACACCTTC.

The sample holds one count of this clone. The chain links TRBV2 to TRBJ2-5; maybe TRBD2 (5 bases). V was cut by 4 bases and J by 1 base, with 10 bases left in between. Germline V gives CDR1 SNHLY, CDR2 FYNNEI. CDR3 length equals 14 residues. The DNA for the CDR3 is TGTGCCAGCAGTGTCGAGCGGCCCCAAGAGACCCAGTACTTC. Amino acid sequence: CASSVERPQETQYF. The whole variable domain, filled in from reference TRBV2 and TRBJ2-5, reads EPEVTQTPSHQVTQMGQEVILRCVPISNHLYFYWYRQILGQKVEFLVSFYNNEISEKSEIFDDQFSVERPDGSNFTLKIRSTKLEDSAMYFCASSVERPQETQYFGPGTRLLVL.

The V call is TRBV9, the J call TRBJ2-1; D gene uncertain. Per germline, CDR1 SGDLS and CDR2 YYNGEE. The CDR3 extends over 13 amino acids. The V end lost 0 bases, the J end lost 8 bases, and 9 bases lay between the germline ends. The CDR3 sequence: CASSVDPSDEQFF. The CDR3, as DNA: TGTGCCAGCAGCGTAGACCCGAGCGATGAGCAGTTCTTC.

The gene calls are TRBV6-1 and TRBJ2-1; TRBD2 matches at 10 bases. CDR1 and CDR2 (germline): MNHNS, SASEGT. Trimming cost V 4 bases and J 3 bases; bases outside gene matches: 6. This CDR3 region has 16 residues. The CDR3 here is CASSVWLAGGYNEQFF. CDR3 DNA: TGTGCCAGCAGTGTATGGTTAGCGGGAGGCTACAATGAGCAGTTCTTC.